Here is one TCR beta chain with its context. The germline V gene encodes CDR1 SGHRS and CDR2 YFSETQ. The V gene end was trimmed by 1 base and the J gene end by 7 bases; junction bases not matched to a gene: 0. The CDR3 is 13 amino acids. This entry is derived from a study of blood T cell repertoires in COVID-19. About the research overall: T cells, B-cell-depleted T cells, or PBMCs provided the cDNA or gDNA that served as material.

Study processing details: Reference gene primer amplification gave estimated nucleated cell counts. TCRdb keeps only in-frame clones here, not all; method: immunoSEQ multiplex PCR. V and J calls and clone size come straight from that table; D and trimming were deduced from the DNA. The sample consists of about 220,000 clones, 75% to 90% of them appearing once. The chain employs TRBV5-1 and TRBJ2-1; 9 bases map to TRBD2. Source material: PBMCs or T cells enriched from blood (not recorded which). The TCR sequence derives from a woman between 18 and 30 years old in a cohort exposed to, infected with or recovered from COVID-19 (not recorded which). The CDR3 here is CASSLLAGNEQFF. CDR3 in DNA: TGCGCCAGCAGCTTGCTAGCGGGGAATGAGCAGTTCTTC. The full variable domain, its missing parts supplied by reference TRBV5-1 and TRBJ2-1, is KAGVTQTPRYLIKTRGQQVTLSCSPISGHRSVSWYQQTPGQGLQFLFEYFSETQRNKGNFPGRFSGRQFSNSRSEMNVSTLELGDSALYLCASSLLAGNEQFFGPGTRLTVL.